This T cell receptor beta chain stems from a study of early T cells in non-severe SARS-CoV-2 infection. Study at large: With bulk RNA from unsorted whole blood as input, sequencing yielded unpaired chains.

Notes on the study in general: The VDJdb matching leaned toward anti-spike CD8 responses and overlooked private and CD4 specificities.

This clonotype was found many times. Its antigen remains unidentified. Individual cDNA molecules each received unique molecular identifiers attached to them. TCRdb passed the 5' RACE reads through MiXCR, listing each CDR3 protein once. Here the sample spans over 55,000 distinct CDR3 sequences, roughly a tenth being singletons. V shed 7 bases and J shed 1 base, with 15 bases lying between them. The germline CDR1 and CDR2 sequences are MNHEY and SVGEGT. The CDR3 is 15 amino acids. Sequenced: whole blood. The chain joins TRBV6-2 or TRBV6-3 to TRBJ2-3; tentative D call: TRBD2 (6 bases). The sequence was obtained from an adult who was a healthcare worker with PCR-confirmed SARS-CoV-2 infection or an uninfected control (not recorded which). CDR3 region: CASIGLRDRTDTQYF. The CDR3 DNA is TGTGCCAGCATAGGCTTGCGGGACCGCACAGATACGCAGTATTTT.